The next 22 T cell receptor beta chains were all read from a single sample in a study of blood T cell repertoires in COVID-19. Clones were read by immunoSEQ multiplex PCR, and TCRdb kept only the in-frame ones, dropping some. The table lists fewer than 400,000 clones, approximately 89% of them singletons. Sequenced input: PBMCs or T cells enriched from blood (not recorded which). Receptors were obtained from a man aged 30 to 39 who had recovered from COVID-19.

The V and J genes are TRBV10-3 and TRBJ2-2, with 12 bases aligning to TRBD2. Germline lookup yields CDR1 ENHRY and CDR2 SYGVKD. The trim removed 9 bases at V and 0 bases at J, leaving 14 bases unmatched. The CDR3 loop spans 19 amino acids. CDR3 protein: CAIPLSPLAGGPNTGELFF. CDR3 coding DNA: TGTGCCATTCCCCTCTCCCCACTAGCGGGGGGCCCGAACACCGGGGAGCTGTTTTTT.

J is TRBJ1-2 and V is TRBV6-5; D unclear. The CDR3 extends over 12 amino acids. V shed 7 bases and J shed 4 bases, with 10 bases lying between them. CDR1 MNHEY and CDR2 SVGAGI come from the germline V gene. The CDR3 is CASINQAYGYTF. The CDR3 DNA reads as TGTGCCAGCATTAATCAGGCCTATGGCTACACCTTC.

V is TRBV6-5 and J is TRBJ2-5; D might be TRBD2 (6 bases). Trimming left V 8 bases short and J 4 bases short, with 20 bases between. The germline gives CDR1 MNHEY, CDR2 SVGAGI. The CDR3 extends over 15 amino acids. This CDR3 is CASVTSGGWGETQYF. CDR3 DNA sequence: TGTGCCAGCGTGACGTCCGGGGGTTGGGGAGAGACCCAGTACTTC.

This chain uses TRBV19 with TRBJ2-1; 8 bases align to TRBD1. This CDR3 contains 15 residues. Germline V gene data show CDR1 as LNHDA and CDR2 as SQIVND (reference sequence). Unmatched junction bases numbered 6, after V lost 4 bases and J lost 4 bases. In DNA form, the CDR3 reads TGTGCCAGTAGTACGGGACAGGAGTTTTACAATGAGCAGTTCTTC. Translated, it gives CASSTGQEFYNEQFF. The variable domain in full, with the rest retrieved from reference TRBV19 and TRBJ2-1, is DGGITQSPKYLFRKEGQNVTLSCEQNLNHDAMYWYRQDPGQGLRLIYYSQIVNDFQKGDIAEGYSVSREKKESFPLTVTSAQKNPTAFYLCASSTGQEFYNEQFFGPGTRLTVL.

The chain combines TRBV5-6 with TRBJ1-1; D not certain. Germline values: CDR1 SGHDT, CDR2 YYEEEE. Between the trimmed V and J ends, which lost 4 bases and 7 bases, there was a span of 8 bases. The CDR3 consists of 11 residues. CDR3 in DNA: TGTGCCAGCAGCATCCGAGGTGAAGCTTTCTTT. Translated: CASSIRGEAFF.

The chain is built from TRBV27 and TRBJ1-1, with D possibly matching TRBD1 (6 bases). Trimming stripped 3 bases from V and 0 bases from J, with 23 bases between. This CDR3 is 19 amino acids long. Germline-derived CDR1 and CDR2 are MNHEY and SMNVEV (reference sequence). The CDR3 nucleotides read TGTGCCAGCAGTTTTCAAGGGAAGGACAGACCAGGTTTGAACACTGAAGCTTTCTTT. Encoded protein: CASSFQGKDRPGLNTEAFF.

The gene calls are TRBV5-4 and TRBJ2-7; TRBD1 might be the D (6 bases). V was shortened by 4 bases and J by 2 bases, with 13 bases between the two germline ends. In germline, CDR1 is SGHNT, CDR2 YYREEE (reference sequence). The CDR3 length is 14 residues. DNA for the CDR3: TGTGCCAGCAGCAAAACGACAGGACCCTACGAGCAGTACTTC. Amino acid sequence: CASSKTTGPYEQYF.

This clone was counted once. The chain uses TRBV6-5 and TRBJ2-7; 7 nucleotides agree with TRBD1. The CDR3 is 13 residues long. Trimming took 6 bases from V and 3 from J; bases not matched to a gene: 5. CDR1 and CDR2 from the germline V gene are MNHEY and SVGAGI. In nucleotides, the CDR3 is TGTGCCAGCAGAGGACAGGATTACTACGAGCAGTACTTC. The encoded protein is CASRGQDYYEQYF.

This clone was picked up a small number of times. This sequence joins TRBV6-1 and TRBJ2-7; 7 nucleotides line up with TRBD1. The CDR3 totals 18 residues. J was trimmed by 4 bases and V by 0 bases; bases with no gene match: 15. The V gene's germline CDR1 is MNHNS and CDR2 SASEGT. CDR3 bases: TGTGCCAGCAGTGAAGCCTTCCTTTTGACAGGGATGGGGTACGAGCAGTACTTC. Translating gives CASSEAFLLTGMGYEQYF.

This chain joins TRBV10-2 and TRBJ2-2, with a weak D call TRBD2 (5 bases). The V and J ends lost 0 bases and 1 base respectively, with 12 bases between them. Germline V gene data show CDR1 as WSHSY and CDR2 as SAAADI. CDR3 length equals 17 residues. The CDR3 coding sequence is TGCGCCAGCAGTGAGTCGTTCGGGGTTCTGAACACCGGGGAGCTGTTTTTT. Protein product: CASSESFGVLNTGELFF.

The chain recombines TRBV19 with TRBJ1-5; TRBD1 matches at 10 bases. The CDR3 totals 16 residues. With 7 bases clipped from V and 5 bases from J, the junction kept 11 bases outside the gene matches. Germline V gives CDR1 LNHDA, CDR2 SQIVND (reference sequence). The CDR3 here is CASIARGTGAYQPQHF. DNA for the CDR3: TGTGCCAGTATAGCGAGGGGGACAGGGGCTTATCAGCCCCAGCATTTT.

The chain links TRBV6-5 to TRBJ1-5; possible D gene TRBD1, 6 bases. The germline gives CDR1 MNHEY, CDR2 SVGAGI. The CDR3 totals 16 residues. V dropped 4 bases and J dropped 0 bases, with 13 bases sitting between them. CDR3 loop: CASSSFGGPSNQPQHF. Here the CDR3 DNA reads TGTGCCAGCAGTTCATTCGGGGGGCCTAGCAATCAGCCCCAGCATTTT.

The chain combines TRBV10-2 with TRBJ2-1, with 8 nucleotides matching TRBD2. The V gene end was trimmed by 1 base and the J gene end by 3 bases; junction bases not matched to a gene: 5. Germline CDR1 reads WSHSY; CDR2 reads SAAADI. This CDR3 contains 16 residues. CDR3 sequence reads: CASSEFGGGNYNEQFF. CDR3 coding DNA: TGCGCCAGCAGTGAGTTTGGCGGGGGGAACTACAATGAGCAGTTCTTC.

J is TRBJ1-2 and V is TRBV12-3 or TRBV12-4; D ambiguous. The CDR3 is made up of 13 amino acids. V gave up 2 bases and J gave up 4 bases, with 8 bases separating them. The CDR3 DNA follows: TGTGCCAGCAGTTTAAGTGAGCGCTATGGCTACACCTTC. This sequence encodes CASSLSERYGYTF.

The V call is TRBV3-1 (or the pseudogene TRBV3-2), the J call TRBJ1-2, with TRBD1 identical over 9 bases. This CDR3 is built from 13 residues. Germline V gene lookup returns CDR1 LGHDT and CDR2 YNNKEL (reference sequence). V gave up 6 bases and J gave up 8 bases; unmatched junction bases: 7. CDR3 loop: CASRNRGRGGYTF. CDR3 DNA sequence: TGTGCCAGCAGAAACAGGGGGCGCGGGGGCTACACCTTC.

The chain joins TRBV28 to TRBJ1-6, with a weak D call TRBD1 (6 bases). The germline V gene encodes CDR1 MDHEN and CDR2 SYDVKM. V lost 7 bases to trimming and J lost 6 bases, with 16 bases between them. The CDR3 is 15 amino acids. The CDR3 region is CASNLIWTANSPLHF. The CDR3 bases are TGTGCCAGCAACCTTATATGGACAGCTAATTCACCCCTCCACTTT.

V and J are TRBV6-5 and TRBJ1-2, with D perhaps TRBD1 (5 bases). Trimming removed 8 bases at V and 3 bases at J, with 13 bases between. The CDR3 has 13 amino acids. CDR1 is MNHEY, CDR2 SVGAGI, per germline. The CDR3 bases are TGTGCCAGCTTGTCCGAACAGGACTATGGCTACACCTTC. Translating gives CASLSEQDYGYTF.

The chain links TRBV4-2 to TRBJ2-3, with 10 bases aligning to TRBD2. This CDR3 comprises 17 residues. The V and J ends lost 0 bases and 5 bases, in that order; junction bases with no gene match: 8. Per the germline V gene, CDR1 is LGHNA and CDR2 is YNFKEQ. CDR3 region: CASSQDRSGGAGDTQYF. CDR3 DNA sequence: TGTGCCAGCAGCCAAGATAGGAGCGGGGGGGCCGGAGATACGCAGTATTTT.

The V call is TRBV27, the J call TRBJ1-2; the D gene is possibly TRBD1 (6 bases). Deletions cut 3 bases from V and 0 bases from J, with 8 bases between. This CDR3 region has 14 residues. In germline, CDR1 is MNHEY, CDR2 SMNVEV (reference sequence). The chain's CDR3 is CASSFQGTNYGYTF. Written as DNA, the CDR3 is TGTGCCAGCAGTTTCCAGGGGACTAACTATGGCTACACCTTC.

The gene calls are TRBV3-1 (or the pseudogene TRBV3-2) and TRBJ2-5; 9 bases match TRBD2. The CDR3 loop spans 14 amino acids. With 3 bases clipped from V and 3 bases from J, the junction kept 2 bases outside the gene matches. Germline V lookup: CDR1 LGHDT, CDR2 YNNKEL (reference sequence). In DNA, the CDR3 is TGTGCCAGCAGCCATCGCGGGGGGGAAGAGACCCAGTACTTC. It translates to CASSHRGGEETQYF.

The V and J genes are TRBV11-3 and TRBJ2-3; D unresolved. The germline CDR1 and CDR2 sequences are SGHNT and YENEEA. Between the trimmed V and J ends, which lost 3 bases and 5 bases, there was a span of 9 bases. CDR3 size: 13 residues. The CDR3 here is CASSFIREDTQYF. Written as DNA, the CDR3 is TGTGCCAGCAGCTTTATCCGCGAAGATACGCAGTATTTT.

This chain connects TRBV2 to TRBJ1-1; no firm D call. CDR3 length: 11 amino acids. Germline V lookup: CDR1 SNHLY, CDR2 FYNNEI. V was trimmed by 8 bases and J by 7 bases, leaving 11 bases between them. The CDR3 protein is CASGEDLEAFF. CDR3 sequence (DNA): TGTGCCAGCGGGGAGGACCTTGAAGCTTTCTTT.